Shown below are 27 T cell receptor beta chains from a single sample sequenced in a study of blood T cell repertoires in COVID-19. Assay used: immunoSEQ multiplex PCR; TCRdb lists only in-frame clones, some missing. The table records about 380,000 clones, around 90% of them present only once. Sequenced input: peripheral blood. The receptors shown here come from a young man with active or convalescent COVID-19.

V and J are TRBV19 and TRBJ1-6; possible D gene TRBD1, 6 bases. This CDR3 contains 17 residues. V was pared by 3 bases and J by 7 bases, with 19 bases between. Germline-derived CDR1 and CDR2 are LNHDA and SQIVND (reference sequence). The CDR3 coding sequence is TGTGCCAGTAGTATTCGCCTCCAGGAGGGGGGGAATTCACCCCTCCACTTT. It encodes CASSIRLQEGGNSPLHF.

This chain joins TRBV7-9 and TRBJ2-3; 10 bases line up with TRBD1. V lost 5 bases to trimming and J lost 4 bases; unmatched junction nucleotides: 3. The CDR3 totals 14 residues. Germline-derived CDR1 and CDR2 are SEHNR and FQNEAQ (reference sequence). CDR3: CASSPGQGADTQYF. In DNA form, the CDR3 reads TGTGCCAGCAGCCCCGGACAGGGGGCAGATACGCAGTATTTT.

The chain uses TRBV19 and TRBJ2-5, with TRBD1 identical over 11 bases. The CDR3 length is 15 residues. Germline V lookup: CDR1 LNHDA, CDR2 SQIVND (reference sequence). J gave up 5 bases and V 1 base, and 3 bases lay outside the gene matches. This CDR3 is CASSIGTGGVETQYF. The CDR3 bases are TGTGCCAGTAGTATAGGGACAGGGGGCGTGGAGACCCAGTACTTC.

The chain carries TRBV11-2 and TRBJ2-1; 8 nucleotides align to TRBD1. Germline loops: CDR1 SGHAT, CDR2 FQNNGV. V shed 5 bases and J 9 bases; nucleotides not matched to a gene: 3. The CDR3 covers 12 residues. Written as DNA, the CDR3 is TGTGCCAGCAGCCCCGGGACAGGTGAGCAGTTCTTC. This sequence encodes CASSPGTGEQFF.

V and J are TRBV4-1 and TRBJ2-1, with TRBD2 as a possible D gene (6 bases). V lost 0 bases to trimming and J lost 6 bases, with 15 bases between them. CDR1 is MGHRA and CDR2 is YSYEKL in the germline V gene. The CDR3 is 16 amino acids. The CDR3 is CASSQEYPILANEQFF. The CDR3 DNA sequence: TGCGCCAGCAGCCAAGAATACCCTATACTAGCCAATGAGCAGTTCTTC.

V usage is TRBV6-5 and J usage is TRBJ2-7, with D tentatively TRBD2 (5 bases). Germline CDR1 MNHEY, CDR2 SVGAGI. V lost 6 bases and J lost 2, with 14 bases in between. CDR3 length equals 14 residues. CDR3 in amino acids: CASSLPGSAYEQYF. The CDR3 DNA is TGTGCCAGCAGCCTGCCGGGGTCAGCCTACGAGCAGTACTTC.

This clone showed up just once. The chain uses TRBV5-6 and TRBJ2-2, with D tentatively TRBD1 (6 bases). Between the trimmed V and J ends, which lost 4 bases and 0 bases, there was a span of 13 bases. This CDR3 has 16 amino acids. Germline CDR1 reads SGHDT; CDR2 reads YYEEEE. The CDR3 loop is CASSLLSGANTGELFF. CDR3 DNA sequence: TGTGCCAGCAGCCTACTGTCAGGGGCGAACACCGGGGAGCTGTTTTTT.

This clone has just a few counts. The chain carries TRBV19 and TRBJ1-5, with 9 bases that match TRBD1. J was trimmed by 7 bases and V by 4 bases; bases with no gene match: 8. Germline CDR1 reads LNHDA; CDR2 reads SQIVND (reference sequence). The length of the CDR3 is 15 residues. This CDR3 is CASSKTGQGNQPQHF. The CDR3 DNA sequence: TGTGCCAGTAGTAAAACGGGACAGGGAAACCAGCCCCAGCATTTT.

This sequence joins TRBV2 and TRBJ2-2; TRBD1 might be the D (6 bases). In germline, CDR1 is SNHLY, CDR2 FYNNEI. Trimming took 4 bases from V and 2 from J, leaving 11 bases between them. This CDR3 region has 15 residues. The CDR3 DNA follows: TGTGCCAGCAGTGTGGCAGGGGATAACACCGGGGAGCTGTTTTTT. Translated: CASSVAGDNTGELFF. Full variable domain (outside the CDR3, taken from reference TRBV2 and TRBJ2-2): EPEVTQTPSHQVTQMGQEVILRCVPISNHLYFYWYRQILGQKVEFLVSFYNNEISEKSEIFDDQFSVERPDGSNFTLKIRSTKLEDSAMYFCASSVAGDNTGELFFGEGSRLTVL.

The J gene is TRBJ2-1, the V gene TRBV7-9; 10 bases match TRBD2. Unmatched junction bases numbered 4, after V lost 5 bases and J lost 0 bases. This CDR3 contains 16 residues. CDR1 is SEHNR, CDR2 FQNEAQ, per germline (reference sequence). CDR3 protein: CASSTWTSGSYNEQFF. For the CDR3, the DNA is TGTGCCAGCAGCACTTGGACTAGCGGCTCCTACAATGAGCAGTTCTTC.

The chain combines TRBV21-1 with TRBJ2-5; the table calls TRBD1, which could not be checked here. TRBV21-1 is a documented pseudogene. There are 15 residues in the CDR3. The CDR3 protein is CASSKVRRVGETQYF. CDR3 coding DNA: TGTGCCAGCAGCAAAGTTCGCAGGGTGGGGGAGACCCAGTACTTC.

The genes are TRBV6-5 and TRBJ1-1; D gene unclear. CDR1 is MNHEY, CDR2 SVGAGI, per germline. The CDR3 covers 12 residues. The V end lost 3 bases, the J end lost 8 bases, and 10 bases lay between the germline ends. CDR3 DNA sequence: TGTGCCAGCAGTTATAGAGAGAACGAAGCTTTCTTT. Translated: CASSYRENEAFF.

V and J are TRBV7-2 and TRBJ1-6; unclear D gene. Germline V lookup: CDR1 SGHTA, CDR2 FQGNSA. Between the trimmed V and J ends, which lost 2 bases and 7 bases, there was a span of 9 bases. The length of the CDR3 is 14 residues. CDR3 in amino acids: CASSLLQKNSPLHF. CDR3 DNA sequence: TGTGCCAGCAGCTTATTACAGAAAAATTCACCCCTCCACTTT.

DNA of the CDR3: TGTGCCAGCAGCTTACAGGGTGGAGACACTGAAGCTTTCTTT. As protein: CASSLQGGDTEAFF. The chain links TRBV7-9 to TRBJ1-1; tentatively, D is TRBD1 (5 bases). Trimming took off 2 bases at V and 3 bases at J, with 10 bases between the two ends. Germline CDR1 is SEHNR and CDR2 is FQNEAQ (reference sequence). This CDR3 has 14 residues. The variable domain in full, completed from reference TRBV7-9 and TRBJ1-1, reads DTGVSQNPRHKITKRGQNVTFRCDPISEHNRLYWYRQTLGQGPEFLTYFQNEAQLEKSRLLSDRFSAERPKGSFSTLEIQRTEQGDSAMYLCASSLQGGDTEAFFGQGTRLTVV.

CDR3 DNA: TGTGCCAGCAGCCCCTTGGGCCTAGCCAAAAACATTCAGTACTTC. This gives the protein CASSPLGLAKNIQYF. This rearrangement joins TRBV7-2 to TRBJ2-4; D uncertain. The V and J ends lost 5 bases and 0 bases respectively, with 11 bases between them. The CDR3 is 15 residues long. Looked up from germline, CDR1 is SGHTA and CDR2 is FQGNSA.

This clone was seen only once. This chain links TRBV27 with TRBJ1-5; 9 bases fit TRBD1. Germline-derived CDR1 and CDR2 are MNHEY and SMNVEV (reference sequence). Trimming removed 6 bases from V and 6 bases from J; junction bases left unmatched: 6. CDR3 length equals 14 residues. CDR3 sequence: CASRGGGQGQPQHF. The CDR3 DNA reads as TGTGCCAGCAGAGGAGGGGGACAGGGTCAGCCCCAGCATTTT.

The chain uses TRBV24-1 and TRBJ2-1; TRBD2 matches 8 bases. Per the germline V gene, CDR1 is KGHDR and CDR2 is SFDVKD. The CDR3 loop spans 14 amino acids. J lost 10 bases, V lost 8 bases, and 12 bases had no gene match. The CDR3 protein is CATMERGPPSEQFF. CDR3 DNA sequence: TGTGCCACCATGGAGCGGGGGCCCCCTTCGGAGCAGTTCTTC.

The rearrangement uses TRBV27 and TRBJ1-4, with 7 positions matching TRBD1. V was clipped by 0 bases and J by 6 bases; unmatched bases: 7. Germline CDR1 and CDR2: MNHEY and SMNVEV (reference sequence). CDR3 length equals 16 residues. The CDR3, as DNA: TGTGCCAGCAGTTTATCGGGGGACAGCAGATATGAAAAACTGTTTTTT. Residues: CASSLSGDSRYEKLFF.

The J gene is TRBJ2-1, the V gene TRBV18; TRBD2 matches at 7 bases. CDR3 length equals 15 residues. CDR1 KGHSH and CDR2 LQKENI come from the germline V gene. Trimming took 2 bases from V and 3 from J; bases not matched to a gene: 4. This chain's CDR3 is CASSPSGLDYNEQFF. Here the CDR3 DNA reads TGTGCCAGCTCACCATCCGGACTAGACTACAATGAGCAGTTCTTC.

V and J are TRBV7-2 and TRBJ1-5; a possible D gene is TRBD1 (5 bases). Trimming pared 4 bases from V and 9 bases from J, leaving 13 bases between. Germline CDR1 and CDR2: SGHTA and FQGNSA. The CDR3 consists of 13 residues. The CDR3 DNA follows: TGTGCCAGCAGCTCGGTAGAGGGACTGCCCCAGCATTTT. Amino acid sequence: CASSSVEGLPQHF. The whole variable domain, remainder taken from reference TRBV7-2 and TRBJ1-5, is GAGVSQSPSNKVTEKGKDVELRCDPISGHTALYWYRQSLGQGLEFLIYFQGNSAPDKSGLPSDRFSAERTGGSVSTLTIQRTQQEDSAVYLCASSSVEGLPQHFGDGTRLSIL.

This chain joins TRBV3-1 (or the pseudogene TRBV3-2) and TRBJ2-2; TRBD2 matches 9 bases. With V trimmed by 4 bases and J by 7 bases, 4 bases remained unmatched. CDR1 and CDR2 (germline): LGHDT, YNNKEL (reference sequence). The CDR3 is made up of 14 amino acids. CDR3 amino acids: CASSRSGRFGELFF. The DNA of the CDR3 is TGTGCCAGCAGCCGGAGCGGGAGGTTCGGGGAGCTGTTTTTT.

The chain employs TRBV7-8 and TRBJ2-2, with a weak D call TRBD2 (5 bases). The CDR3 contains 13 residues. Trimming took off 5 bases at V and 7 bases at J, with 11 bases between the two ends. Germline V CDR1 and CDR2: SGHVS, FQNEAQ. CDR3 amino acids: CASSPELGGELFF. As DNA, the CDR3 is TGTGCCAGCAGCCCCGAACTAGGCGGGGAGCTGTTTTTT.

The chain has TRBV6-6 and TRBJ1-1, with D possibly TRBD1 on 5 matching bases. This CDR3 spans 13 amino acids. CDR1 and CDR2 from the germline V gene are MNHNY and SVGAGI (reference sequence). The V end lost 8 bases, the J end lost 1 base, and 11 bases lay between the germline ends. The CDR3 sequence: CASADSQNTEAFF. The CDR3 bases are TGTGCCAGCGCCGACAGCCAGAACACTGAAGCTTTCTTT.

CDR3 nucleotides: TGTGCCAGCTCACCTTACAGGGGGGATGAAAAACTGTTTTTT. This gives the protein CASSPYRGDEKLFF. This rearrangement joins TRBV18 to TRBJ1-4, with TRBD1 matching 8 bases. Germline assignment: CDR1 KGHSH and CDR2 LQKENI. The junction had 3 bases not matched to a gene; V was cut back by 3 bases and J by 6 bases. CDR3 length: 14 amino acids.

The CDR3 bases are TGTGCCAGCAGTTTAGGACTAGCGGGATCAGATACGCAGTATTTT. It is translated as CASSLGLAGSDTQYF. The chain combines TRBV27 with TRBJ2-3; the match to TRBD2 covers 12 bases. The V gene end was trimmed by 2 bases and the J gene end by 4 bases; junction bases not matched to a gene: 1. This CDR3 region has 15 residues. From germline, CDR1 is MNHEY and CDR2 SMNVEV (reference sequence).

The chain is built from TRBV7-8 and TRBJ2-7, with 11 bases lining up with TRBD2. The J segment lost 6 bases and the V segment lost 5 bases, leaving 9 bases of the junction unmatched. The germline CDR1 and CDR2 sequences are SGHVS and FQNEAQ. The CDR3 has 15 residues. The CDR3 nucleotides are TGTGCCAGCAGCAAGGGACTAGCGGACCCAGGCGAGCAGTACTTC. Its translation: CASSKGLADPGEQYF.

V usage is TRBV5-4 and J usage is TRBJ1-1, with D perhaps matching TRBD1 (5 bases). The V end was cut by 6 bases, the J end by 1 base, with 10 bases between. Germline V CDR1 and CDR2: SGHNT, YYREEE (reference sequence). This CDR3 is 13 amino acids long. This CDR3 reads CASTPGGNTEAFF. In DNA, the CDR3 is TGTGCCAGCACCCCGGGGGGGAACACTGAAGCTTTCTTT. The variable domain in full, with the rest retrieved from reference TRBV5-4 and TRBJ1-1, is ETGVTQSPTHLIKTRGQQVTLRCSSQSGHNTVSWYQQALGQGPQFIFQYYREEENGRGNFPPRFSGLQFPNYSSELNVNALELDDSALYLCASTPGGNTEAFFGQGTRLTVV.